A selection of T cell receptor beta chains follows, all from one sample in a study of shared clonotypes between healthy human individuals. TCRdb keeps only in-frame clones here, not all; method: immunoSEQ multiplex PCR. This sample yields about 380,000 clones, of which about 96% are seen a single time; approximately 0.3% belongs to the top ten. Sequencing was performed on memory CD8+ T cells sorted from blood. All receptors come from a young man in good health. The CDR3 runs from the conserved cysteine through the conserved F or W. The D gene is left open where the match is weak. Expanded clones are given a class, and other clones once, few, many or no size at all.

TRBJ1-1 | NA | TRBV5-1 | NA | TGCGCCAGCAGGGATCGACAAGCACCCTCTGAAGCTTTCTTT | CASRDRQAPSEAFF
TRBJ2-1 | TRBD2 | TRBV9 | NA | TGTGCCAGCAGCGTAGCAGCGGGACCCATCTACAATGAGCAGTTCTTC | CASSVAAGPIYNEQFF
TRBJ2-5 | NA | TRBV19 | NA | TGTGCCAGTAGTATAAGTAGGACAGCCCAAGAGACCCAGTACTTC | CASSISRTAQETQYF
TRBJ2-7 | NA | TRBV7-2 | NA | TGTGCCAGCAGCTTGCTTGCGACCAGTAGGTATGAGCAGTACTTC | CASSLLATSRYEQYF
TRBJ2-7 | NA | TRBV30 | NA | TGTGCCTGGAGTGTTACTTTTTACTACGAGCAGTACTTC | CAWSVTFYYEQYF
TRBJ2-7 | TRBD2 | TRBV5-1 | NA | TGCGCCAGCGGCTTGGATTCTAGCGGGAGTAGCGAGCAGTACTTC | CASGLDSSGSSEQYF
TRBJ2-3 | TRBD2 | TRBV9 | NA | TGTGCCAGCAGCCCCCCACCAAGGACTAGCGGCCGATACACAGATACGCAGTATTTT | CASSPPPRTSGRYTDTQYF
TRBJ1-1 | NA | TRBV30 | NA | TGTGCCTGGAGTGTAAGCCAGGCAACTGAAGCTTTCTTT | CAWSVSQATEAFF
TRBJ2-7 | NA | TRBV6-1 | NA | TGTGCCAGCAGTGGACAGGGAGGCTCCTACGAGCAGTACTTC | CASSGQGGSYEQYF
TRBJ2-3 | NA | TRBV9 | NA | TGTGCCAGCAGCACCATACTCGGCACAGATACGCAGTATTTT | CASSTILGTDTQYF
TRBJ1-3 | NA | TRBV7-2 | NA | TGTGCCAGCAGACCGCCAGGGCCCTCAAACACCATATATTTT | CASRPPGPSNTIYF
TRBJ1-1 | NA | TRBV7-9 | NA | TGTGCCAGCGGCTTGGTGGGGGCGAGTCACACTGAAGCTTTCTTT | CASGLVGASHTEAFF
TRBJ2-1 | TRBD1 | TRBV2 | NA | TGTGCCCGGGGGACAGGGCCCTACAATGAGCAGTTCTTC | CARGTGPYNEQFF
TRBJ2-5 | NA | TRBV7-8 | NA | TGTGCCAGCAGCTTCGGGGAAAAGACCCAGTACTTC | CASSFGEKTQYF
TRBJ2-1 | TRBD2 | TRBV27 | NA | TGTGCCAGCAGTTTGTCCGACGCGGGAGGGCCGGATAATGAGCAGTTCTTC | CASSLSDAGGPDNEQFF
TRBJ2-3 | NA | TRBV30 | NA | TGTGCCTGGAGTGTACGTGGGAGAGGCACAGATACGCAGTATTTT | CAWSVRGRGTDTQYF
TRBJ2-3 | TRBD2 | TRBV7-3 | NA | TGTGCCAGCAGGGAGACTAGCGGGATGCTGCAGTATTTT | CASRETSGMLQYF
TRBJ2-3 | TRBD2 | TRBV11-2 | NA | TGTGCCAGCAGCCCGGAAGGGACTAGCTGGGATACGCAGTATTTT | CASSPEGTSWDTQYF
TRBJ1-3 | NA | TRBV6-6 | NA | TGTGCCAGCAGTTACTCGGGGGCTGGAAACACCATATATTTT | CASSYSGAGNTIYF
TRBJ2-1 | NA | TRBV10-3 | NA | TGTGCCATCGGTCCGGGGCCCAATGAGCAGTTCTTC | CAIGPGPNEQFF
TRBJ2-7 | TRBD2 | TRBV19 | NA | TGTGCCAGTAGCAGTGGGATAGCGGGAGGGCCGAGGTACGAGCAGTACTTC | CASSSGIAGGPRYEQYF
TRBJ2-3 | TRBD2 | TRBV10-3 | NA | TGTGCCATCAGAAGCGGGAGTAACACAGATACGCAGTATTTT | CAIRSGSNTDTQYF
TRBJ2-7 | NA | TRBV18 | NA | TGTGCCAGCTCACCCGGGACGGGGGACTACGAGCAGTACTTC | CASSPGTGDYEQYF
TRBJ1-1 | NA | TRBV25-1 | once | TGTGCCAGCAGTGCGGGACAGAACACTGAAGCTTTCTTT | CASSAGQNTEAFF
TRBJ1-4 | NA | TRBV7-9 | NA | TGTGCCAGCAGCTCCGCCGGGACATTCAATGAAAAACTGTTTTTT | CASSSAGTFNEKLFF
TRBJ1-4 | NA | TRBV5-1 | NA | TGCGCCAGCAGCCTGGGAACGGTGTTTAATGAAAAACTGTTTTTT | CASSLGTVFNEKLFF
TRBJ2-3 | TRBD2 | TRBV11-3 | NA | TGTGCCAGCAGCTTAGGACCCGGGACTAGCGTCAGACCTAGCACAGATACGCAGTATTTT | CASSLGPGTSVRPSTDTQYF
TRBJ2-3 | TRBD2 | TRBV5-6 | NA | TGTGCCAGCAGTCCTAGCGGGAGGGTTACGCAGTATTTT | CASSPSGRVTQYF
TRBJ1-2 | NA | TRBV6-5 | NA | TGTGCCAGCAGTTACGGGGGTGGCTACACCTTC | CASSYGGGYTF
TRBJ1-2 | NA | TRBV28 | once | TGTGCCAGCACCCAAAGAGGGTATCGAGACTATGGCTACACCTTC | CASTQRGYRDYGYTF
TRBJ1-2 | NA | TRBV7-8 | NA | TGTGCCAGCAGCTTCAGGGCTAACTATGGCTACACCTTC | CASSFRANYGYTF
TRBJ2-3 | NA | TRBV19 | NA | TGTGCCAGTAGGGGTAACAGTTGGACAGATACGCAGTATTTT | CASRGNSWTDTQYF
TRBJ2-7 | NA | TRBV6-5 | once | TGTGCCAGCAGTTACGTATCTACAGCCGACTACGAGCAGTACTTC | CASSYVSTADYEQYF
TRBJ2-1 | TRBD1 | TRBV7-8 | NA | TGTGCCAGCAGCCGCGACAGGGGAGGCAATGAGCAGTTCTTC | CASSRDRGGNEQFF
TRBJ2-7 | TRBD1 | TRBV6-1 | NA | TGTGCCAGCAGCGGGACAGTTTCTACCTACGAGCAGTACTTC | CASSGTVSTYEQYF
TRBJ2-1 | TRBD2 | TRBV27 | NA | TGTGCCAGCAGTCCCTTAAGCGGGAGGGCCAACAATGAGCAGTTCTTC | CASSPLSGRANNEQFF
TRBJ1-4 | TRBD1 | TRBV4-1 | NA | TGCGCCAGCAGCTCCTACTACCGGGACAGGGACGAAAAACTGTTTTTT | CASSSYYRDRDEKLFF
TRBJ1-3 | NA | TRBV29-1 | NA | TGCAGCGGGGGGAGGGGAATAGAAGACACCATATATTTT | CSGGRGIEDTIYF
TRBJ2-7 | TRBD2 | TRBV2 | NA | TGTGCCAGCAAGATAGCGGGAGTGAGTACGGGGGAGCAGTACTTC | CASKIAGVSTGEQYF
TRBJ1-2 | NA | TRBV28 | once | TGTGCCAGCAGTTTGCTTCATGGAGGGGCCTATGGCTACACCTTC | CASSLLHGGAYGYTF
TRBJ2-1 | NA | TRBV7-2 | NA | TGTGCCAGCAGCCGGCGCTACCAGTCCTACAATGAGCAGTTCTTC | CASSRRYQSYNEQFF
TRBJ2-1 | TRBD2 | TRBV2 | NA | TGTGCCAGCAGAAGGTCTAGCGGGAGTTACAATGAGCAGTTCTTC | CASRRSSGSYNEQFF
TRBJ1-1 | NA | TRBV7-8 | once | TGTGCCAGCAGCCCAGACAGGATTATGAACACTGAAGCTTTCTTT | CASSPDRIMNTEAFF
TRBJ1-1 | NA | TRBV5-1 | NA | TGCGCCAGCAGCTTGCAAGGGACAAACACTGAAGCTTTCTTT | CASSLQGTNTEAFF
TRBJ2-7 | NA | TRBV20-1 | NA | TGCAGTGCTAGGGAAGACGGCGAGCAGTACTTC | CSAREDGEQYF
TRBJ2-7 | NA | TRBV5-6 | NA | TGTGCCAGCAGCTTCGGCGGCAGAACTACCGAGCAGTACTTC | CASSFGGRTTEQYF
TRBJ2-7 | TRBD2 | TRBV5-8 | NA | TGTGCCAGCAGCTGGACTAGCGGGAGGGTCCACGAGCAGTACTTC | CASSWTSGRVHEQYF
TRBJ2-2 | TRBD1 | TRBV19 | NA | TGTGCCACCTCAGGGGGCCCGAACACCGGGGAGCTGTTTTTT | CATSGGPNTGELFF
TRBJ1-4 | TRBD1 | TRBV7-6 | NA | TGTGCCAGCAGCCTCGGGACAGGGTATGAAAAACTGTTTTTT | CASSLGTGYEKLFF
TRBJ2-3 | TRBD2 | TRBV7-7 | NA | TGTGCTAGCAGCTTAACGGGGGGGGCGGATACGCAGTATTTT | CASSLTGGADTQYF
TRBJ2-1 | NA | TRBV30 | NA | TGTGCCTTCCGGGGTGATTCCTACAATGAGCAGTTCTTC | CAFRGDSYNEQFF
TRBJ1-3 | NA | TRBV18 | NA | TGTGCCAGCTCACCAACAGGGACTGGAAACACCATATATTTT | CASSPTGTGNTIYF
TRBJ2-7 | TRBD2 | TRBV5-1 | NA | TGCGCCAGCGGAGGACTAGCGGGGTCCTACGAGCAGTACTTC | CASGGLAGSYEQYF
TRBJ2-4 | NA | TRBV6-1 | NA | TGTGCCAGCCAAACACTTGGGGCCAAAAACATTCAGTACTTC | CASQTLGAKNIQYF
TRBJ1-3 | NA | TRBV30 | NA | TGTGCCTGGACCCTCGGAATGGGCATCGGAAACACCATATATTTT | CAWTLGMGIGNTIYF